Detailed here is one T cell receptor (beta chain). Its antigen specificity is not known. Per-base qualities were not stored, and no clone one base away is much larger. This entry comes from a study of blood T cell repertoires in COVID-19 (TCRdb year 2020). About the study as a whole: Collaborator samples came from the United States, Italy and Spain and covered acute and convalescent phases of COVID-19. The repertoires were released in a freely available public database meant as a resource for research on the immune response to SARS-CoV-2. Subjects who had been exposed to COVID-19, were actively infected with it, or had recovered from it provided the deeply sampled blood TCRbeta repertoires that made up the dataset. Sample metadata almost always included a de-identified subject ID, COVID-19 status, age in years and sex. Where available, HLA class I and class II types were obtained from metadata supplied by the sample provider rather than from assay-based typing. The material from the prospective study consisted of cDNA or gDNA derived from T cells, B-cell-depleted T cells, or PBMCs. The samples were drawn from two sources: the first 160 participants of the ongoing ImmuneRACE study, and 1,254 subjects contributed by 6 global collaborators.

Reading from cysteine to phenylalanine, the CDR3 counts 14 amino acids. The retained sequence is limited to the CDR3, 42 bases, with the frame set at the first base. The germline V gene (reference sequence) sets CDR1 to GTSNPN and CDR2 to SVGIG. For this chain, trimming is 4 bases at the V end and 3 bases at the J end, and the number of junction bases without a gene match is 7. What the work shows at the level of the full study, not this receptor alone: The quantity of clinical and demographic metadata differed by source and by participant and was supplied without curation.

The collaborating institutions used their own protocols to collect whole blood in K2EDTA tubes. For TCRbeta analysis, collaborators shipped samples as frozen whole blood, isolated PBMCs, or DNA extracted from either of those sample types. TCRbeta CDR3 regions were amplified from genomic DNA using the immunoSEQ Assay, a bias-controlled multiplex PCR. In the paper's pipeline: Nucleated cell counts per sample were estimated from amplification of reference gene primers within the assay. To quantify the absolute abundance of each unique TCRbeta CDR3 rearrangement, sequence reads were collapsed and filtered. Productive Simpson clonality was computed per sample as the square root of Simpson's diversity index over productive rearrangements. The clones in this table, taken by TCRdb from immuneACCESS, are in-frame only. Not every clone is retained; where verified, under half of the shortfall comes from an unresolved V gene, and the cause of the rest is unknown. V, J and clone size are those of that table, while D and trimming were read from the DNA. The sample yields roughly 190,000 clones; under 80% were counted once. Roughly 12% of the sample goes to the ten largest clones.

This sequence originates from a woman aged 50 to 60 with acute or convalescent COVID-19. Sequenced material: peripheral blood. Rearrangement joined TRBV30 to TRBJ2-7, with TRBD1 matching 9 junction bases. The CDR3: CAWNSGTGIYEQYF. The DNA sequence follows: TGTGCCTGGAATTCCGGGACAGGGATCTACGAGCAGTACTTC.